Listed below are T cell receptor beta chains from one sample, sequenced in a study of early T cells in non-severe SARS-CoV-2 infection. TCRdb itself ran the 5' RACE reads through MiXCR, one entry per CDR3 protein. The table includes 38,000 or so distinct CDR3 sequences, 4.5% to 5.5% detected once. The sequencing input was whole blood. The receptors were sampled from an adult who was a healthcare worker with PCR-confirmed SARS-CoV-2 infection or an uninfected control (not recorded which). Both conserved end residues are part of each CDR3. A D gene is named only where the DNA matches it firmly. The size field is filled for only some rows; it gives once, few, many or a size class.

cdr3_aa: CASSYRTAHGYNEQFF
cdr3_nt: TGTGCCAGCAGTTACCGCACAGCCCATGGGTACAATGAGCAGTTCTTC
d_call: .
clone_size: many
v_call: TRBV6-6
j_call: TRBJ2-1

cdr3_aa: CAISESRAGEQGTGELFF
cdr3_nt: TGTGCCATCAGTGAGTCGCGCGCAGGAGAACAAGGGACCGGGGAGCTGTTTTTT
d_call: .
clone_size: many
v_call: TRBV10-3
j_call: TRBJ2-2

cdr3_aa: CASSLGPSGGLSSYEQYF
cdr3_nt: TGTGCCAGCAGCTTGGGACCCAGCGGCGGGCTCAGCTCCTACGAGCAGTACTTC
d_call: .
clone_size: once
v_call: TRBV5-5
j_call: TRBJ2-7

cdr3_aa: CASSVVPSATEQYF
cdr3_nt: TGCGCCAGCAGCGTCGTCCCTTCTGCTACGGAGCAGTACTTC
d_call: .
clone_size: .
v_call: TRBV5-1
j_call: TRBJ2-7

cdr3_aa: CASSPAEGKETQYF
cdr3_nt: TGCGCCAGCAGCCCCGCGGAGGGAAAAGAGACCCAGTACTTC
d_call: .
clone_size: few
v_call: TRBV4-1
j_call: TRBJ2-5

cdr3_aa: CSAPIQGSGNTIYF
cdr3_nt: TGCAGTGCTCCCATACAGGGCTCTGGAAACACCATATATTTT
d_call: .
clone_size: few
v_call: TRBV20-1
j_call: TRBJ1-3

cdr3_aa: CASRSSGGRITLTSTDTQYF
cdr3_nt: TGTGCCAGCAGATCTAGCGGGGGGCGAATTACCCTAACTAGCACAGATACGCAGTATTTT
d_call: TRBD2
clone_size: many
v_call: TRBV6-5
j_call: TRBJ2-3

cdr3_aa: CASSDWENTQYF
cdr3_nt: TGCGCCAGCAGTGATTGGGAGAATACGCAGTATTTT
d_call: .
clone_size: many
v_call: TRBV10-1
j_call: TRBJ2-3

cdr3_aa: CASSVSGTGVFYGYTF
cdr3_nt: TGTGCCAGTAGTGTCTCCGGGACAGGGGTCTTCTATGGCTACACCTTC
d_call: TRBD1
clone_size: many
v_call: TRBV19
j_call: TRBJ1-2

cdr3_aa: CASTRAGGANTEAFF
cdr3_nt: TGTGCCAGCACAAGGGCAGGGGGCGCGAACACTGAAGCTTTCTTT
d_call: TRBD1
clone_size: few
v_call: TRBV2
j_call: TRBJ1-1

cdr3_aa: CASSLTYLSAEAFF
cdr3_nt: TGTGCCAGCAGCTTGACCTACTTGAGCGCTGAAGCTTTCTTT
d_call: .
clone_size: many
v_call: TRBV7-2
j_call: TRBJ1-1

cdr3_aa: CASSLGPEGGYTF
cdr3_nt: TGTGCCAGCAGCCTAGGACCCGAAGGCGGCTACACCTTC
d_call: .
clone_size: few
v_call: TRBV7-3
j_call: TRBJ1-2

cdr3_aa: CASSYGGSETQYF
cdr3_nt: TGTGCCAGCAGTTACGGGGGTAGTGAGACCCAGTACTTC
d_call: .
clone_size: many
v_call: TRBV6-6
j_call: TRBJ2-5

cdr3_aa: CSAAVPGDQPQHF
cdr3_nt: TGCAGTGCCGCCGTGCCAGGGGATCAGCCCCAGCATTTT
d_call: .
clone_size: many
v_call: TRBV20-1
j_call: TRBJ1-5

cdr3_aa: CASSQGFGGNQPQHF
cdr3_nt: TGCGCCAGCAGCCAAGGATTTGGCGGGAATCAGCCCCAGCATTTT
d_call: .
clone_size: many
v_call: TRBV4-1
j_call: TRBJ1-5

cdr3_aa: CSAPIPELGNTIYF
cdr3_nt: TGCAGTGCCCCTATCCCAGAACTCGGAAACACCATATATTTT
d_call: .
clone_size: many
v_call: TRBV20-1
j_call: TRBJ1-3

cdr3_aa: CSVEWDTQYF
cdr3_nt: TGCAGCGTTGAATGGGATACGCAGTATTTT
d_call: .
clone_size: many
v_call: TRBV29-1
j_call: TRBJ2-3

cdr3_aa: CASSQDRVLGTGELFF
cdr3_nt: TGTGCCAGCAGCCAAGACAGGGTTCTCGGCACCGGGGAGCTGTTTTTT
d_call: .
clone_size: few
v_call: TRBV4-2
j_call: TRBJ2-2

cdr3_aa: CAKGPSSSYNEQFF
cdr3_nt: TGTGCTAAAGGACCGTCGAGCTCCTACAATGAGCAGTTCTTC
d_call: .
clone_size: many
v_call: TRBV5-3
j_call: TRBJ2-1